This T cell receptor (beta chain) was sequenced during a study of human T cells and chemical hapten exposure. Whole-study results and caveats: All donors were alopecia patients, so their immunity may differ from that of healthy people. Expanded TCRs produced significantly more large CDR3 similarity clusters than controls did.

Original analysis: There were a median of approximately 96,000 TCRs per sample, with a range from about 20,000 to 700,000. TCRdb fed the RACE reads into MiXCR, producing one record per CDR3 protein. TCRdb, not the original authors, processed these V and J calls. Counted here are about 82,000 distinct CDR3 sequences, about 10% occurring once; the ten biggest clones make up roughly 4%. Looked up from germline, CDR1 is SGHAT and CDR2 is FQDESV (reference sequence). The CDR3 totals 15 residues. V was trimmed by 5 bases and J by 1 base, leaving 11 bases between them. The time point denotes: patch test 1, 2 weeks after DPC sensitization. Treatment: therapeutic diphenylcyclopropenone sensitization with weekly scalp DPC. The table lists this clonotype with a few counts. Its antigen is undetermined.

This sequence joins TRBV11-1 and TRBJ2-2, with a weak D call TRBD2 (6 bases). The material was whole blood, obtained in connection with sensitization to the hapten diphenylcyclopropenone (DPC). The sequence derives from a woman between 50 and 59 years old with alopecia areata. Some clones in this sample may be carry-over from other donors' samples. This chain's CDR3 is CASSAGLQNTGELFF. DNA for the CDR3: TGTGCCAGCAGCGCCGGACTACAGAACACCGGGGAGCTGTTTTTT.